The 32 T cell receptor beta chains listed next were all sequenced from one sample in a study of blood T cell repertoires in COVID-19. The table came from immunoSEQ multiplex PCR; TCRdb's copy has only in-frame clones and leaves some out. Of roughly 150,000 clones in the sample, roughly 81% were seen once. The sequencing input was peripheral blood. Receptors were obtained from a woman between 55 and 75 years old with COVID-19, enrolled during active disease.

The rearrangement links TRBV6-1 to TRBJ1-2; the match to TRBD1 covers 8 bases. J was trimmed by 7 bases and V by 1 base; bases with no gene match: 8. The V gene's germline CDR1 is MNHNS and CDR2 SASEGT. The CDR3 contains 15 residues. The CDR3, as DNA: TGTGCCAGCAGTGAAGGGACCAGGGGGCAGGGTGGCTACACCTTC. Protein sequence: CASSEGTRGQGGYTF.

As concerns this clone: In this CDR3 the conserved last residue, phenylalanine or tryptophan, is missing, so a read error is likely. Because the CDR3's place on the DNA is in doubt, the DNA is left out and the CDR3 is given as listed by TCRdb. This chain connects TRBV21-1 to TRBJ2-7; TRBD1 is the table's D call and was not checked against the DNA. TRBV21-1 is a listed pseudogene. The CDR3 totals 9 residues, both ends included. CDR3: CASSRTGSD.

This rearrangement joins TRBV27 to TRBJ1-6, with D possibly TRBD1 on 6 matching bases. V was shortened by 5 bases and J by 1 base, with 12 bases between the two germline ends. CDR1 is MNHEY and CDR2 is SMNVEV in the germline V gene (reference sequence). The CDR3 is 16 amino acids. The CDR3 region is CASSGGGESYNSPLHF. In DNA, the CDR3 is TGTGCCAGCAGTGGGGGGGGCGAATCCTATAATTCACCCCTCCACTTT.

This chain joins TRBV5-1 and TRBJ1-2, with D maybe TRBD1 (6 bases). Per germline, CDR1 SGHRS and CDR2 YFSETQ. Trimming took 1 base from V and 5 from J, leaving 12 bases between them. The CDR3 length is 14 residues. CDR3 nucleotide sequence: TGCGCCAGCAGCTTGAGACAGGCCATTTATGGCTACACCTTC. Its translation: CASSLRQAIYGYTF.

This chain connects TRBV9 to TRBJ2-5; D may be TRBD1 (5 bases). The CDR3 contains 15 residues. Trimming stripped 2 bases from V and 1 base from J, with 12 bases between. Germline CDR1 SGDLS, CDR2 YYNGEE. The CDR3 coding sequence is TGTGCCAGCAGCGTGGGTTCACAGGCCCAAGAGACCCAGTACTTC. Translating gives CASSVGSQAQETQYF.

The J gene is TRBJ2-3, the V gene TRBV29-1, with D unclear. The CDR3 length is 12 residues. Germline CDR1 and CDR2: SQVTM and ANQGSEA. V was trimmed by 4 bases and J by 1 base, leaving 6 bases between them. CDR3: CSVAPGTDTQYF. The CDR3 DNA reads TGCAGCGTTGCCCCGGGCACAGATACGCAGTATTTT.

This sequence joins TRBV18 and TRBJ1-1; a weak D match, TRBD1 (6 bases). The CDR3 is 14 amino acids. V was clipped by 4 bases and J by 1 base, with 10 bases between them. Germline V gene lookup returns CDR1 KGHSH and CDR2 LQKENI. CDR3 loop: CASSQKQGNTEAFF. The CDR3 DNA reads TGTGCCAGCTCACAAAAACAGGGGAACACTGAAGCTTTCTTT.

The genes are TRBV6-2 or TRBV6-3 and TRBJ1-5; D ambiguous. Trimming took off 3 bases at V and 7 bases at J, with 10 bases between the two ends. The CDR3 is 13 amino acids. In germline, CDR1 is MNHEY, CDR2 SVGEGT. The CDR3 nucleotides read TGTGCCAGCAGTTATTCAGACTGGCAGCCCCAGCATTTT. Amino acids: CASSYSDWQPQHF.

This chain uses TRBV7-2 with TRBJ2-1; TRBD1 aligns across 7 bases. V lost 1 base to trimming and J lost 4 bases; unmatched junction nucleotides: 4. The CDR3 has 15 residues. Germline V gene sequence: CDR1 SGHTA, CDR2 FQGNSA. Written as DNA, the CDR3 is TGTGCCAGCAGCTTAGGACCAGGGGGTTACAATGAGCAGTTCTTC. Encoded protein: CASSLGPGGYNEQFF.

This sequence joins TRBV24-1 and TRBJ1-5; tentatively, D is TRBD1 (5 bases). This CDR3 region has 13 residues. The V end lost 8 bases, the J end lost 5 bases, and 12 bases lay between the germline ends. The germline V gene has CDR1 KGHDR and CDR2 SFDVKD. The CDR3 reads CATTAGSHQPQHF. CDR3 sequence (DNA): TGTGCCACCACCGCAGGGTCCCATCAGCCCCAGCATTTT.

In this sample, this clone turned up once. V usage is TRBV19 and J usage is TRBJ2-3; 10 nucleotides align to TRBD2. V shed 3 bases and J 5 bases; nucleotides not matched to a gene: 11. The CDR3 loop spans 17 amino acids. Per germline, CDR1 LNHDA and CDR2 SQIVND (reference sequence). The CDR3 is CASSIPSQLAGIDTQYF. CDR3 nucleotides: TGTGCCAGTAGTATCCCTTCTCAACTAGCGGGGATAGATACGCAGTATTTT.

This sequence joins TRBV5-1 and TRBJ1-1, with D possibly TRBD1 on 6 matching bases. V was cut by 7 bases and J by 1 base, with 11 bases left in between. This CDR3 is built from 13 residues. Germline CDR1 is SGHRS and CDR2 is YFSETQ. Written as DNA, the CDR3 is TGCGCCAGCTCCGCGGACAGGAACACTGAAGCTTTCTTT. It is translated as CASSADRNTEAFF.

The chain couples TRBV19 to TRBJ2-1; 11 bases align to TRBD2. The CDR3 contains 16 residues. V lost 4 bases to trimming and J lost 0 bases; unmatched junction nucleotides: 2. Per germline, CDR1 LNHDA and CDR2 SQIVND (reference sequence). DNA of the CDR3: TGTGCCAGTAGTACCCTAGCGGGGGGCTCCTACAATGAGCAGTTCTTC. This sequence encodes CASSTLAGGSYNEQFF. The full variable domain, in which reference TRBV19 and TRBJ2-1 provide the parts outside the CDR3, is DGGITQSPKYLFRKEGQNVTLSCEQNLNHDAMYWYRQDPGQGLRLIYYSQIVNDFQKGDIAEGYSVSREKKESFPLTVTSAQKNPTAFYLCASSTLAGGSYNEQFFGPGTRLTVL.

The chain combines TRBV28 with TRBJ2-7, with D possibly being TRBD1 (5 bases). The V gene lost 6 bases and the J gene lost 3 bases, with 21 bases spanning the gap. This CDR3 has 16 amino acids. CDR1 MDHEN and CDR2 SYDVKM come from the germline V gene. The CDR3 here is CASSQGAALSFYEQYF. In DNA, the CDR3 is TGTGCCAGCAGCCAAGGGGCAGCCCTCTCTTTCTACGAGCAGTACTTC.

The rearrangement uses TRBV10-1 and TRBJ2-7; D is uncertain. This CDR3 is built from 12 residues. Germline V gene lookup returns CDR1 WNHNN and CDR2 SYGVQD (reference sequence). With 9 bases removed from V and 3 bases from J, the gap between germline ends came to 12 bases. Here the CDR3 reads CASLQCRYEQYV. The CDR3 DNA is TGCGCCAGTCTACAGTGCCGCTACGAGCAGTACGTC.

The V call is TRBV6-2 or TRBV6-3, the J call TRBJ1-1; D gene unclear. This CDR3 has 13 amino acids. Trimming removed 2 bases from V and 3 bases from J, with 7 bases in between. The germline CDR1 and CDR2 sequences are MNHEY and SVGEGT. The DNA for the CDR3 is TGTGCCAGCAGTTACCGTTTGTACACTGAAGCTTTCTTT. Translation gives CASSYRLYTEAFF.

The V call is TRBV18, the J call TRBJ1-3, with unresolved D. The CDR3 runs to 13 residues. Trimming pared 4 bases from V and 0 bases from J, leaving 4 bases between. The germline V gene encodes CDR1 KGHSH and CDR2 LQKENI. This CDR3 reads CASSQSSGNTIYF. The CDR3 region has the DNA TGTGCCAGCTCACAGAGCTCTGGAAACACCATATATTTT.

The chain links TRBV3-1 (or the pseudogene TRBV3-2) to TRBJ1-1, with a weak D call TRBD1 (5 bases). Germline V CDR1 and CDR2: LGHDT, YNNKEL (reference sequence). With 8 bases removed from V and 0 bases from J, the gap between germline ends came to 13 bases. CDR3 length: 14 residues. DNA for the CDR3: TGTGCCAGCGGCCTTTTAGGGGTGAACACTGAAGCTTTCTTT. Protein: CASGLLGVNTEAFF.

The chain couples TRBV5-5 to TRBJ1-6, with a tentative D call TRBD1 (6 bases). The CDR3 runs 15 residues. Germline V gene sequence: CDR1 SGHKS, CDR2 YYEKEE (reference sequence). The germline V and J ends were trimmed by 2 bases and 5 bases, with 11 bases remaining between them. The CDR3: CASSFKGDNNSPLHF. The CDR3, as DNA: TGTGCCAGCAGCTTTAAGGGGGATAATAATTCACCCCTCCACTTT. Full variable domain (remainder filled in from reference TRBV5-5 and TRBJ1-6): DAGVTQSPTHLIKTRGQQVTLRCSPISGHKSVSWYQQVLGQGPQFIFQYYEKEERGRGNFPDRFSARQFPNYSSELNVNALLLGDSALYLCASSFKGDNNSPLHFGNGTRLTVT.

The chain uses TRBV7-3 and TRBJ1-3, with 7 bases aligning to TRBD1. The V gene end was trimmed by 1 base and the J gene end by 4 bases; junction bases not matched to a gene: 7. The CDR3 spans 16 residues. The germline V gene has CDR1 SGHTA and CDR2 FQGTGA. The CDR3 sequence is CASSLIGGGAGNTIYF. CDR3 DNA sequence: TGTGCCAGCAGCTTAATTGGAGGGGGCGCGGGAAACACCATATATTTT.

V usage is TRBV5-6 and J usage is TRBJ2-2; 15 bases fit TRBD2. Germline-derived CDR1 and CDR2 are SGHDT and YYEEEE. CDR3 length: 17 amino acids. The V gene end was trimmed by 4 bases and the J gene end by 2 bases; junction bases not matched to a gene: 3. As DNA, the CDR3 is TGTGCCAGCAGCCCGGGACTAGCGGGAGGAAACACCGGGGAGCTGTTTTTT. Translating gives CASSPGLAGGNTGELFF.

This sequence joins TRBV3-1 (or the pseudogene TRBV3-2) and TRBJ1-2; D is unclear. From germline, CDR1 is LGHDT and CDR2 YNNKEL (reference sequence). CDR3 length equals 12 residues. Trimming removed 8 bases at V and 6 bases at J, with 13 bases between. The CDR3 nucleotides read TGTGCCAGCCGAAATTACCTAGATGGCTACACCTTC. Amino acids: CASRNYLDGYTF.

The chain combines TRBV19 with TRBJ2-1, with 8 bases aligning to TRBD2. V was pared by 3 bases and J by 6 bases, with 7 bases of the junction left unmatched. The CDR3 consists of 15 residues. Per germline, CDR1 LNHDA and CDR2 SQIVND (reference sequence). The CDR3 DNA reads as TGTGCCAGTAGTATCGACCCCGGGAGGGCCAATGAGCAGTTCTTC. As protein: CASSIDPGRANEQFF.

V and J are TRBV7-2 and TRBJ2-7; 9 bases are shared with TRBD2. J gave up 3 bases and V 1 base, and 10 bases lay outside the gene matches. From germline, CDR1 is SGHTA and CDR2 FQGNSA. There are 17 residues in the CDR3. CDR3 DNA sequence: TGTGCCAGCAGCTTAGTTGCCTCGGCTAGCGGGATCTACGAGCAGTACTTC. This translates into CASSLVASASGIYEQYF.

This chain joins TRBV2 and TRBJ2-1, with 11 bases aligning to TRBD2. With V trimmed by 7 bases and J by 7 bases, 9 bases remained unmatched. The CDR3 sequence is 15 residues long. Germline assignment: CDR1 SNHLY and CDR2 FYNNEI. The CDR3 reads CASKVPGLAANEQFF. Here the CDR3 DNA reads TGTGCCAGCAAGGTCCCGGGACTAGCGGCGAATGAGCAGTTCTTC.

The rearrangement links TRBV5-8 to TRBJ1-2, with D perhaps TRBD1 (5 bases). CDR3 length equals 15 residues. V was cut by 0 bases and J by 2 bases, with 11 bases left in between. The germline V gene has CDR1 SGHTS and CDR2 YDEGEE. CDR3 amino acids: CASSLEGQLNYGYTF. The CDR3 DNA follows: TGTGCCAGCAGCTTGGAGGGGCAGCTAAACTATGGCTACACCTTC.

The DNA of the CDR3 is TGTGCCAGTAGTATGGGGGCCAACTCTGGAAACACCATATATTTT. This sequence encodes CASSMGANSGNTIYF. This chain connects TRBV19 to TRBJ1-3, with a possible D match to TRBD1 (6 bases). The CDR3 contains 15 residues. Trimming shortened V by 3 bases and J by 0 bases, and 9 bases separated the two germline ends. Germline V gene lookup returns CDR1 LNHDA and CDR2 SQIVND (reference sequence).

V gene TRBV10-1 combines with J gene TRBJ1-2; the match to TRBD1 covers 9 bases. The junction had 4 bases not matched to a gene; V was cut back by 2 bases and J by 6 bases. This CDR3 has 14 amino acids. Germline-derived CDR1 and CDR2 are WNHNN and SYGVQD (reference sequence). Here the CDR3 reads CASSENRGLDGYTF. Here the CDR3 DNA reads TGCGCCAGCAGTGAGAACAGGGGGCTGGATGGCTACACCTTC.

V usage is TRBV3-1 (or the pseudogene TRBV3-2) and J usage is TRBJ2-3, with a tentative D call TRBD1 (6 bases). Looked up from germline, CDR1 is LGHDT and CDR2 is YNNKEL (reference sequence). The V end was cut by 4 bases, the J end by 2 bases, with 13 bases between. The CDR3 extends over 15 amino acids. The CDR3 protein is CASSLSDSYTDTQYF. In nucleotides, the CDR3 is TGTGCCAGCAGCCTCTCGGACAGCTACACAGATACGCAGTATTTT.

The chain joins TRBV5-1 to TRBJ1-2, with TRBD1 as a possible D gene (6 bases). The germline gives CDR1 SGHRS, CDR2 YFSETQ. V was pared by 5 bases and J by 2 bases, with 19 bases between. The length of the CDR3 is 16 residues. This chain's CDR3 is CASRLSMGAKNYGYTF. The CDR3 DNA follows: TGCGCCAGCAGATTGAGTATGGGGGCAAAGAACTATGGCTACACCTTC.

This clone was counted once. This chain links TRBV4-2 with TRBJ2-3; D ambiguous. Germline lookup yields CDR1 LGHNA and CDR2 YNFKEQ. The CDR3 loop spans 13 amino acids. V dropped 5 bases and J dropped 1 base, with 7 bases sitting between them. DNA of the CDR3: TGTGCCAGCAGCGGTCGGGGCACAGATACGCAGTATTTT. This sequence encodes CASSGRGTDTQYF.

J is TRBJ1-2 and V is TRBV6-5; TRBD1 matches 8 bases. This CDR3 spans 14 amino acids. Per the germline V gene, CDR1 is MNHEY and CDR2 is SVGAGI. Trimming took 4 bases from V and 8 from J; bases not matched to a gene: 9. The CDR3 protein is CASSFSWTGHGYTF. Written as DNA, the CDR3 is TGTGCCAGCAGTTTTTCCTGGACAGGGCACGGCTACACCTTC.